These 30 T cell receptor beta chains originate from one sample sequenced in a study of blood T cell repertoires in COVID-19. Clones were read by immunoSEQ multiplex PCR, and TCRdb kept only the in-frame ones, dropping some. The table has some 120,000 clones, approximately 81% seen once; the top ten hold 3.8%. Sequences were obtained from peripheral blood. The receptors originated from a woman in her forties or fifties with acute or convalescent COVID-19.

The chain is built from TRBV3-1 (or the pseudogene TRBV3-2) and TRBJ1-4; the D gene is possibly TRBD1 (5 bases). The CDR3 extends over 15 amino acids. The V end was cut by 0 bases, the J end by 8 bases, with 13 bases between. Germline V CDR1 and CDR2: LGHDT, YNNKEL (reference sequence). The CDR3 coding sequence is TGTGCCAGCAGCCAAGATTGGAGGGGCGGGGAAAAACTGTTTTTT. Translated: CASSQDWRGGEKLFF.

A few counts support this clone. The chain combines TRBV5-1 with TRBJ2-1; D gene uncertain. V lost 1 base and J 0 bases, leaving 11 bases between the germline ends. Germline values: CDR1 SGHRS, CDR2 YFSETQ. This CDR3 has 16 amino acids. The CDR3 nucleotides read TGCGCCAGCAGCTTGATAGCAGATAGCTCCTACAATGAGCAGTTCTTC. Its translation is CASSLIADSSYNEQFF.

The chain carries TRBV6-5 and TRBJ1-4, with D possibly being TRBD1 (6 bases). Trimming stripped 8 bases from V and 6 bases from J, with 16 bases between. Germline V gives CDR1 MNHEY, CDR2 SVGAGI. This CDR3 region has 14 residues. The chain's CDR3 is CASVTGGDDEKLFF. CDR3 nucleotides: TGTGCCAGCGTAACGGGGGGCGACGATGAAAAACTGTTTTTT.

Here the CDR3 DNA reads TGTGCCAGCAGCCAAGGGCTCGGAGGAGGATATCAGCCCCAGCATTTT. This codes for CASSQGLGGGYQPQHF. The chain is built from TRBV3-1 (or the pseudogene TRBV3-2) and TRBJ1-5; no definite D call. V lost 1 base to trimming and J lost 5 bases, with 15 bases between them. CDR3 size: 16 residues. Germline CDR1 LGHDT, CDR2 YNNKEL (reference sequence).

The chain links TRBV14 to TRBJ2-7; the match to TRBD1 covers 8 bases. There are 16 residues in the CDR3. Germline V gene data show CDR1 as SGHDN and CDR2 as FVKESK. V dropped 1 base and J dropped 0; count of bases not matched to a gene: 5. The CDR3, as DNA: TGTGCCAGCAGCCAAGCCGGGACAGGAGCCTCCTACGAGCAGTACTTC. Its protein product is CASSQAGTGASYEQYF.

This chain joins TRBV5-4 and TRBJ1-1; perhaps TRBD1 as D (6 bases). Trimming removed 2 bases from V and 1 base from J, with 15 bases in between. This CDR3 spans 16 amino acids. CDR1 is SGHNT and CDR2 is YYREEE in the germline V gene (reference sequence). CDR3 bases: TGTGCCAGCAGCTTTAAAATAGGGGGAGCGAACACTGAAGCTTTCTTT. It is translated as CASSFKIGGANTEAFF.

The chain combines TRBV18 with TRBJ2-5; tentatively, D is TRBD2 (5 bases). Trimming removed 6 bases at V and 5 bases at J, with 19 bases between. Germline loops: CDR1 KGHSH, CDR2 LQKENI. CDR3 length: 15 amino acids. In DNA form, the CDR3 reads TGTGCCAGCTCCCCCGGGGTTCAGATGGGGGAGACCCAGTACTTC. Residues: CASSPGVQMGETQYF.

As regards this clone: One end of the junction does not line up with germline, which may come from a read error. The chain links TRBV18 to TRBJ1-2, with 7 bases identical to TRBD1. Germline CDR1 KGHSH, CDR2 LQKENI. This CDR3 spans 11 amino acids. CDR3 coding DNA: TGTGCCAGCTCAGACGACAGGGTCCCTTCCTTC. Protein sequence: CASSDDRVPSF.

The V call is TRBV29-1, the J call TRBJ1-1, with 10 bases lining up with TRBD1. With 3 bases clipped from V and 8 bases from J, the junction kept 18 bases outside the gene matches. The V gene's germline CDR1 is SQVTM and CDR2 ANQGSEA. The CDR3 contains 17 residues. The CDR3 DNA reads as TGCAGCGTTGACGGGGTGAGGACAGGGGGATTCTTTTTCGAAGCTTTCTTT. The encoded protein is CSVDGVRTGGFFFEAFF.

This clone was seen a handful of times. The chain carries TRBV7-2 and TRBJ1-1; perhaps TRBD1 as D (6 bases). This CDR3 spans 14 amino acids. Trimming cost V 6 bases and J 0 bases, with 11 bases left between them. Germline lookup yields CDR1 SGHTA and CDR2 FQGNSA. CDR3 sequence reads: CASRPTGMNTEAFF. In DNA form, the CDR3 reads TGTGCCAGCAGACCAACAGGGATGAACACTGAAGCTTTCTTT.

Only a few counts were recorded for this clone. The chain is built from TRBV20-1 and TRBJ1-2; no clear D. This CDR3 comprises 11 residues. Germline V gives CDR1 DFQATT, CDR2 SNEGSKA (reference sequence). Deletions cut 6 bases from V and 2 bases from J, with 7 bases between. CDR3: CSAYTNYGYTF. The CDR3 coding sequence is TGCAGTGCCTATACCAACTATGGCTACACCTTC.

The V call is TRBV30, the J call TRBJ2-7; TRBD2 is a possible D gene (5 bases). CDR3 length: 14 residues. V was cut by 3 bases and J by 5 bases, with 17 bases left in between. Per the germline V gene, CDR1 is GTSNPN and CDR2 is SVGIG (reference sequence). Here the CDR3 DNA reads TGTGCCTGGAGGACCGGGGTTGGTGTAGACGAGCAGTACTTC. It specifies CAWRTGVGVDEQYF.

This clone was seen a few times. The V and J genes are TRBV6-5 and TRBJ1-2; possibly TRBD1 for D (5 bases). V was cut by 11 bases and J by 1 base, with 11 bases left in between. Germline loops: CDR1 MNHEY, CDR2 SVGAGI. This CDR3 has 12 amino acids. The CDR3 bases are TGTGCCGGGGCCGGGGGTAACTATGGCTACACCTTC. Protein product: CAGAGGNYGYTF.

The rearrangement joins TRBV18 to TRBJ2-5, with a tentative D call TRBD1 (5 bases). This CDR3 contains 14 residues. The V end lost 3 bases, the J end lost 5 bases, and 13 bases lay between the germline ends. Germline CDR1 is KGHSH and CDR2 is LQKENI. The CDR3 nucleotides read TGTGCCAGCTCACCGGGCAGGGTGGTTGAGACCCAGTACTTC. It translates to CASSPGRVVETQYF.

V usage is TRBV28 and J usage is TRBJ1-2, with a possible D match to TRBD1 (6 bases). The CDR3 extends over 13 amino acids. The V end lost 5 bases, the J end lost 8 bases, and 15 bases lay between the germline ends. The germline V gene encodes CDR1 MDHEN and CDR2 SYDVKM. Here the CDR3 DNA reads TGTGCCAGCAGTCCCCCGGACAGTAACGGCTACACCTTC. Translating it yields CASSPPDSNGYTF.

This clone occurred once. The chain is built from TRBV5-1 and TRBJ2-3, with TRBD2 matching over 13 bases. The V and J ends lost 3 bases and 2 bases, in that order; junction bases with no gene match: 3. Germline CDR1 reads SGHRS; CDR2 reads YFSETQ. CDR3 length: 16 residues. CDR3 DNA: TGCGCCAGCAGCTCCGGACTAGCGGGGGACACAGATACGCAGTATTTT. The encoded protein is CASSSGLAGDTDTQYF.

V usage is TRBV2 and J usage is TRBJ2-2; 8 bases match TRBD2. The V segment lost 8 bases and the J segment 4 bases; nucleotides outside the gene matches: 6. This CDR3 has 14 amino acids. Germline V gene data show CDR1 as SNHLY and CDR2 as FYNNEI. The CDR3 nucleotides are TGTGCCAGCGGGAAGACTAGCGCCACCGGGGAGCTGTTTTTT. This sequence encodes CASGKTSATGELFF. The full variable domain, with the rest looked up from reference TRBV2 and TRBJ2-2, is EPEVTQTPSHQVTQMGQEVILRCVPISNHLYFYWYRQILGQKVEFLVSFYNNEISEKSEIFDDQFSVERPDGSNFTLKIRSTKLEDSAMYFCASGKTSATGELFFGEGSRLTVL.

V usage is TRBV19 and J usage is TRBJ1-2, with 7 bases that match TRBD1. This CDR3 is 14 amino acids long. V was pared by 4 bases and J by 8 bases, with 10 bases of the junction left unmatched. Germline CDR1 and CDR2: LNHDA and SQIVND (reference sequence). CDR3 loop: CASSTRDRASGYTF. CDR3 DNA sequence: TGTGCCAGTAGTACACGGGACAGAGCATCGGGCTACACCTTC.

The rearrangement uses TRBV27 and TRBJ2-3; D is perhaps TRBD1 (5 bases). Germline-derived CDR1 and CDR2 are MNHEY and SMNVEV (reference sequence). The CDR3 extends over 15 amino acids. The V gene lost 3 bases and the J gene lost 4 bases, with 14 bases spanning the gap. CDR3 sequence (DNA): TGTGCCAGCAGTTTCCAGGGCCGAATCCCAGATACGCAGTATTTT. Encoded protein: CASSFQGRIPDTQYF.

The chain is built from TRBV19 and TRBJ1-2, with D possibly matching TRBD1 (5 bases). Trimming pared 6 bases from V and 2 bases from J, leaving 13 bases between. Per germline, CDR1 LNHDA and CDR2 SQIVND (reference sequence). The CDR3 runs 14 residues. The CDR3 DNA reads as TGTGCCAGTAGACAGGTCGATTTAAACTATGGCTACACCTTC. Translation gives CASRQVDLNYGYTF.

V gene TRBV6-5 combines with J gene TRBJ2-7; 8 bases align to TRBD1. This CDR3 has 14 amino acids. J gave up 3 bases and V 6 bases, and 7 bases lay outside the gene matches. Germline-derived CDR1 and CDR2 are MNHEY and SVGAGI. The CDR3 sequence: CASRMTGVNYEQYF. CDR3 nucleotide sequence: TGTGCCAGCAGGATGACAGGGGTGAACTACGAGCAGTACTTC.

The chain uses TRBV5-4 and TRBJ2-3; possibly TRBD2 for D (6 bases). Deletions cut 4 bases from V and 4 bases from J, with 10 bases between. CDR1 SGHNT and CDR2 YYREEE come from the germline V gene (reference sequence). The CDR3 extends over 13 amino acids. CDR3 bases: TGTGCCAGCAGCCAGCCTAGCGCAGATACGCAGTATTTT. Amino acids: CASSQPSADTQYF.

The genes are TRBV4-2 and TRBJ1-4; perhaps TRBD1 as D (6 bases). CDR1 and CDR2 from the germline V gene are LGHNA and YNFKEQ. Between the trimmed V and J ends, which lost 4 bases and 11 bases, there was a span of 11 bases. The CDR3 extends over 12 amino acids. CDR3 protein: CASSRGGPKLFF. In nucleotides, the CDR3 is TGTGCCAGCAGCCGAGGGGGTCCGAAACTGTTTTTT.

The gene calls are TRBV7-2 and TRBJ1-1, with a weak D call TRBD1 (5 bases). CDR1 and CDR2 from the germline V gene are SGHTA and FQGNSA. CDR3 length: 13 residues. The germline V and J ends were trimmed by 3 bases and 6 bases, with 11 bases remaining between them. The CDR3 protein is CASSFHSRAEAFF. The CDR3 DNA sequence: TGTGCCAGCAGCTTCCACAGCAGGGCTGAAGCTTTCTTT.

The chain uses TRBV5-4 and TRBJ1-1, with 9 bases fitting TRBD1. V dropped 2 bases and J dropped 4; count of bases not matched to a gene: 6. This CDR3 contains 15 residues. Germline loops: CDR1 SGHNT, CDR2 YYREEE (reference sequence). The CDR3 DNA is TGTGCCAGCAGCTTAGGGACAGGGTGGTTCACTGAAGCTTTCTTT. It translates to CASSLGTGWFTEAFF.

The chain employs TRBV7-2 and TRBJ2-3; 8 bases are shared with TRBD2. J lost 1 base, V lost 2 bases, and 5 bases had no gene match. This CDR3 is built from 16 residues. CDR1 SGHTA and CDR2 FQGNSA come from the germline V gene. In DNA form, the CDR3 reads TGTGCCAGCAGCTTATCGCGCGGGGGGCGCACAGATACGCAGTATTTT. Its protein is CASSLSRGGRTDTQYF.

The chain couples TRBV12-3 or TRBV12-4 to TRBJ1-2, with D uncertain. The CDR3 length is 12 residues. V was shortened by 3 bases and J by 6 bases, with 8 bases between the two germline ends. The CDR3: CASSFGQDGYTF. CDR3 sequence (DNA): TGTGCCAGCAGTTTTGGGCAGGATGGCTACACCTTC.

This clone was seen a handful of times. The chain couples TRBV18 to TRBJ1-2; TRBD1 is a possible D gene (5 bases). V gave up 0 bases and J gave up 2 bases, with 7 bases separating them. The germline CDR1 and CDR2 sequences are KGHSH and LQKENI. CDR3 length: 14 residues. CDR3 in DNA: TGTGCCAGCTCACCACCGGCAGGGAACTATGGCTACACCTTC. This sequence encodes CASSPPAGNYGYTF.

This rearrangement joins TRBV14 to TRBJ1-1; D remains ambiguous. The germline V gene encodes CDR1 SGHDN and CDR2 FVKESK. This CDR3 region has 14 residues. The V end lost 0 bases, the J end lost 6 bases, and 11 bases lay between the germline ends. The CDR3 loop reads CASSQDSSTAEAFF. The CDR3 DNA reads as TGTGCCAGCAGCCAAGATTCTTCCACGGCTGAAGCTTTCTTT.

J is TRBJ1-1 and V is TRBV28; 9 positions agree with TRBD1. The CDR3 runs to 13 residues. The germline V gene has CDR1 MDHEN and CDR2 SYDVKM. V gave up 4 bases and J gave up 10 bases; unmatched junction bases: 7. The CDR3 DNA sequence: TGTGCCAGCAGTTGGGACAGGGCCCCTAGAGCTTTCTTT. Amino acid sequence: CASSWDRAPRAFF.